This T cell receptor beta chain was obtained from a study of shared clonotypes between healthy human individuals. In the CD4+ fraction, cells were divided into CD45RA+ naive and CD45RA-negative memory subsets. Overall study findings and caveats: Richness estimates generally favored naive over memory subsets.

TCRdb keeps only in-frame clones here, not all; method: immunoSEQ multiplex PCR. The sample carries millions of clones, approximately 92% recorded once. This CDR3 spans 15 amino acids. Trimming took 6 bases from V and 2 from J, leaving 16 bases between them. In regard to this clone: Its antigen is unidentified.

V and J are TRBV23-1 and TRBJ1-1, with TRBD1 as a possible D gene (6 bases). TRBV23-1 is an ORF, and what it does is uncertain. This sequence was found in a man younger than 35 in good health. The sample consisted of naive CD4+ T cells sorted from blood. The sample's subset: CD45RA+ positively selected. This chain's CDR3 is CASSLYQGLNTEAFF. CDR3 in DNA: TGCGCCAGCAGCCTATACCAGGGGTTAAACACTGAAGCTTTCTTT.